A selection of T cell receptor beta chains follows, all from one sample in a study of blood T cell repertoires in COVID-19. Libraries were prepared by immunoSEQ multiplex PCR; TCRdb keeps only in-frame clonotypes and omits some of them. The repertoire has fewer than 250,000 clones, 65% to 90% of them found once; the top ten carry approximately 4.5%. Sequenced sample: peripheral blood. The receptors derive from a woman aged 70-85 years with acute or convalescent COVID-19. Both conserved end residues are part of each CDR3. D genes are given only for firm matches. Clone size appears in some rows only: once, few, many, or a class for an expanded clone.

>.|TRBJ1-1|once|TRBV18
TGTGCCAGCTCACCCACGAGGGTAAACACTGAAGCTTTCTTT
CASSPTRVNTEAFF
>.|TRBJ1-3|.|TRBV7-2
TGTGCCAGCAGCGCGAGTCCTTCCTCTGGAAACACCATATATTTT
CASSASPSSGNTIYF
>TRBD1|TRBJ2-7|.|TRBV19
TGTGCCAGTAGTACACGACAGGGGTGGTACGAGCAGTACTTC
CASSTRQGWYEQYF
>.|TRBJ2-7|.|TRBV6-5
TGTGCCAGCAGTCGCCGGGACATACCAACCTACGAGCAGTACTTC
CASSRRDIPTYEQYF
>.|TRBJ1-1|.|TRBV29-1
TGCAGCGTCGATCAGGGAACGGTGAACACTGAAGCTTTCTTT
CSVDQGTVNTEAFF
>TRBD1|TRBJ1-2|.|TRBV30
TGTGCCCAGGGGACAGGGGAAGGGTTTGAGGATGGCTACACCTTC
CAQGTGEGFEDGYTF
>.|TRBJ2-3|once|TRBV7-6
TGTGCCAGCAGCTTAGCGGGCGTTAGCACAGATACGCAGTATTTT
CASSLAGVSTDTQYF
>.|TRBJ2-1|.|TRBV4-2
TGTGCCAGCAGCCAAGATAGACAGATGGTACCCTACAATGAGCAGTTCTTC
CASSQDRQMVPYNEQFF
>.|TRBJ2-6|.|TRBV4-3
TGCGCCAGCAGCCAAGACAGGGCCCGCTCTGGGGCCAACGTCCTGACTTTC
CASSQDRARSGANVLTF
>.|TRBJ2-3|.|TRBV19
TGTGCCAGTAGTCCCTCTAGCACAGATACGCAGTATTTT
CASSPSSTDTQYF
>.|TRBJ1-2|once|TRBV9
TGTGCCAGCAGCGTATCCCCCCAAGGGGCCTCTAACTATGGCTACACCTTC
CASSVSPQGASNYGYTF
>.|TRBJ1-4|.|TRBV5-1
TGCGCCAGCAGCTTGGCAGGGCTTAATGAAAAACTGTTTTTT
CASSLAGLNEKLFF
>.|TRBJ1-2|.|TRBV20-1
TGCAGTGCCGGGGGGGCTGATGGCTACACCTTC
CSAGGADGYTF
>.|TRBJ2-5|.|TRBV5-1
TGCGCCAGCATTCCCGGGGGTGGGACGCTACAAGAGACCCAGTACTTC
CASIPGGGTLQETQYF
>TRBD2|TRBJ2-1|.|TRBV15
TGTGCCACCAGCAGACCAGGGACTAGCGGGGGCTGGGGGTATGAGCAGTTCTTC
CATSRPGTSGGWGYEQFF
>.|TRBJ2-7|.|TRBV7-9
TGTGCCAGCAGTCCTAGCAATACCTACGAGCAGTACTTC
CASSPSNTYEQYF
>.|TRBJ1-6|.|TRBV5-1
TGCGCCAGCAGCTTGGACCTAAGCTCCTATAATTCACCCCTCCACTTT
CASSLDLSSYNSPLHF
>TRBD1|TRBJ1-4|.|TRBV7-6
TGTGCCAGCAGCTTAGGGACAGGGGTGATAGAAAAACTGTTTTTT
CASSLGTGVIEKLFF